These T cell receptor beta chains were read from a single sample in a study of neoadjuvant anti-PD-1 for oral cavity cancer. The method was immunoSEQ multiplex PCR; TCRdb's version includes in-frame clones alone and lacks a portion of them. Of 60,000 to 75,000 clones in the sample, approximately 82% were seen once. The input for sequencing was PBMCs, taken before nivolumab (anti-PD-1) treatment. These TCRs come from a person aged 35 to 85 with oral cavity squamous cell carcinoma. Both conserved end residues are part of each CDR3. Fields, in order: D gene, V gene, clone size, J gene, CDR3 DNA, CDR3 protein. A D gene is named only where the DNA matches it firmly. A row's size may be missing; if present it is once, few, many or a size class.

-,TRBV7-9,once,TRBJ1-5,TGTGCCAGCAGCTTAGTGGTCCGGGGAAAGGGGGATCAGCCCCAGCATTTT,CASSLVVRGKGDQPQHF
TRBD2,TRBV11-2,-,TRBJ2-1,TGTGCCAGCAGCTTAGCAGGACTAGCGGGTCCCTACAATGAGCAGTTCTTC,CASSLAGLAGPYNEQFF
-,TRBV4-1,-,TRBJ1-2,TGCGCCAGCAGCCAAGAGGGAGTCTTAAACTATGGCTACACCTTC,CASSQEGVLNYGYTF
TRBD1,TRBV27,-,TRBJ1-2,TGTGCCAGCACCGGGACAGGGGTTGATAGGGCGGGTGGCTACACCTTC,CASTGTGVDRAGGYTF
TRBD1,TRBV6-5,-,TRBJ2-1,TGTGCCAGCAGTTACTCGCCAGGGGGCCTCTATGAGCAGTTCTTC,CASSYSPGGLYEQFF
TRBD1,TRBV30,-,TRBJ2-2,TGTGCCTGGGGATTCGGGGACAGGGGGCCCCAGAACACCGGGGAGCTGTTTTTT,CAWGFGDRGPQNTGELFF
-,TRBV6-5,-,TRBJ1-2,TGTGCCAGCAGCCTCGGGGTCGCTTCTTTTGGCTACACCTTC,CASSLGVASFGYTF
TRBD1,TRBV5-1,-,TRBJ1-5,TGCGCCAGCAGCCCGACGGGACAGGTCAATCAGCCCCAGCATTTT,CASSPTGQVNQPQHF
TRBD1,TRBV30,-,TRBJ1-2,TGTGCCTGGAGTGTTATAGGGGGCGCGGGTGGCTACACCTTC,CAWSVIGGAGGYTF
TRBD1,TRBV5-1,once,TRBJ2-1,TGCGCCAGCAGCTCAGGGACAGGCCTTAATGAGCAGTTCTTC,CASSSGTGLNEQFF
TRBD1,TRBV9,-,TRBJ2-1,TGTGCCAGCAGCCGTAGGACAGGGAGTAACAATGAGCAGTTCTTC,CASSRRTGSNNEQFF
TRBD1,TRBV5-1,few,TRBJ1-1,TGCGCCAGCAGCCAACAGGGGACTGAAGCTTTCTTT,CASSQQGTEAFF
TRBD1,TRBV2,once,TRBJ2-7,TGTGCCAGCAATGGCAGGGACAGCTCCTACGAGCAGTACTTC,CASNGRDSSYEQYF
-,TRBV5-4,-,TRBJ1-3,TGTGCCAGCAGCTTGGGTCAGCGCTCTGGAAACACCATATATTTT,CASSLGQRSGNTIYF